This paragraph covers one TCR beta chain sequence. This entry belongs to a study of T cell changes during pregnancy in multiple sclerosis. Here immunoSEQ multiplex PCR was the method, and the copy in TCRdb shows in-frame clones only, minus some. The sample contains 55,000 to 85,000 clones, about nine tenths of which appear only once. CDR1 and CDR2 (germline): MNHEY, SMNVEV (reference sequence). CDR3 size: 16 residues. J was trimmed by 6 bases and V by 6 bases; bases with no gene match: 8. The chain uses TRBV27 and TRBJ2-2; TRBD2 matches at 12 bases. The clonotype originates from a female donor with multiple sclerosis, enrolled in a pregnancy study. The sequences come from CD4+ T cells from peripheral blood mononuclear cells, collected after pregnancy. The CDR3 nucleotides read TGTGCCAGCAGCCGCCTGACTAGCGGGAGACCCGGGGAGCTGTTTTTT. Its translation: CASSRLTSGRPGELFF.